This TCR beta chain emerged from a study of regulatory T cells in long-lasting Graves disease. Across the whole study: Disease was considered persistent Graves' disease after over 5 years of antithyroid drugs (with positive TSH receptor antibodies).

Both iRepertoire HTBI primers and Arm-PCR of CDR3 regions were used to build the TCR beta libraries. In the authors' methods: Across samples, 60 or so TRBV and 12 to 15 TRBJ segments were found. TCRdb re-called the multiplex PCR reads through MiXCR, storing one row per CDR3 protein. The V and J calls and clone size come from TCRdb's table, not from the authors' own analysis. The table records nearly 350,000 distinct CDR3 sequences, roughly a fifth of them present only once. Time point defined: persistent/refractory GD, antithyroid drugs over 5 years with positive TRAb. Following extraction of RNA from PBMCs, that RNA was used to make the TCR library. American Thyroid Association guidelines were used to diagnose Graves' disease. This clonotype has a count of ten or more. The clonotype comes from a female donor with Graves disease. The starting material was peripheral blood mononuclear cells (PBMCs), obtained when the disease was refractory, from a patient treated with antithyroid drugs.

DNA of the CDR3: TGTGCCAGCTCACCTACCCTCGGGACCTCCGGGCAGACCCAGTACTTC. Amino acid sequence: CASSPTLGTSGQTQYF. J is TRBJ2-5 and V is TRBV18; tentatively, D is TRBD1 or TRBD2 (5 bases each). This CDR3 contains 16 residues. V was trimmed by 3 bases and J by 6 bases, leaving 20 bases between them. The germline V gene encodes CDR1 KGHSH and CDR2 LQKENI.